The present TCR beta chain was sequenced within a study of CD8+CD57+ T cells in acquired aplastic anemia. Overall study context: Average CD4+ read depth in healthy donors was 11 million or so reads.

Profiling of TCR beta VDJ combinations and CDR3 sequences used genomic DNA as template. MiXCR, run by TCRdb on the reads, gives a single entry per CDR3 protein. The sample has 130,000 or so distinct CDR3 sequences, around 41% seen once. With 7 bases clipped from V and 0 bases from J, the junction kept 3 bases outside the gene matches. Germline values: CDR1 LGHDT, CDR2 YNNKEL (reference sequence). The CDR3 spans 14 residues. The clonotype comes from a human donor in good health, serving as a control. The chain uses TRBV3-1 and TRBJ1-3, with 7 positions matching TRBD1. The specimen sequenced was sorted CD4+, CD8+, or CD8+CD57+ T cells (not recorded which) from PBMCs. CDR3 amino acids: CASNHRGSGNTIYF. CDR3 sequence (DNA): TGTGCCAGCAACCACAGGGGCTCTGGAAACACCATATATTTT.